Listed below are T cell receptor beta chains from one sample, sequenced in a study of T cell repertoires in cytomegalovirus infection. TCRdb independently ran MiXCR on the reads; one entry per CDR3 protein. Seen here are roughly 130,000 distinct CDR3 sequences, roughly 9% observed once, and the top ten hold about 9.4%. The sample was PBMCs. Receptors were obtained from a human donor in good health (CMV status not recorded). Some clones in this sample may be carry-over from other donors' samples. Both conserved end residues are part of each CDR3. D genes are given only for firm matches. Clone size is given for some rows only: seen once, a few or many times, or a class if the clone is expanded.

V	length	size	J	D	DNA	CDR3
TRBV28	16	many	TRBJ2-7	TRBD1	TGTGCCAGCAGTTCCCGGGACAGGGGTCTCTCCTACGAGCAGTACTTC	CASSSRDRGLSYEQYF
TRBV29-1	15	many	TRBJ2-4	-	TGCAGCGTGAGATACTCAGGGGGCGCGGGGGACATTCAGTACTTC	CSVRYSGGAGDIQYF
TRBV2	18	many	TRBJ2-2	TRBD2	TGTGCCAGCAGTGAAGACCCCCTCGGGGGGGCTAACACCGGGGAGCTGTTTTTT	CASSEDPLGGANTGELFF
TRBV5-4	13	many	TRBJ2-3	TRBD1	TGTGCCAGTAGGGACAGAATCTCAGATACGCAGTATTTT	CASRDRISDTQYF
TRBV29-1	13	many	TRBJ2-3	-	TGCAGCGTCATACGCGACGGAGGGCATACGCAGTATTTT	CSVIRDGGHTQYF
TRBV2	12	many	TRBJ2-1	-	TGTGCCAGCAGGGACTATTACAATGAGCAGTTCTTC	CASRDYYNEQFF
TRBV12-3/TRBV12-4	14	-	TRBJ2-1	TRBD2	TGTGCCAGCAGTTTCGGGCGGGGGGACAATGAGCAGTTCTTC	CASSFGRGDNEQFF
TRBV9	14	few	TRBJ2-2	-	TGTGCCAGCAGCGTAGAACACATCACCGGGGAGCTGTTTTTT	CASSVEHITGELFF
TRBV2	13	many	TRBJ1-1	TRBD1	TGTGCCAGCAGTGTCGGACAGGGCACTGAAGCTTTCTTT	CASSVGQGTEAFF
TRBV7-9	14	many	TRBJ2-3	-	TGTGCCAGCAGCTTAGGGTCCACCACAGATACGCAGTATTTT	CASSLGSTTDTQYF
TRBV19	15	-	TRBJ2-7	-	TGTGCCAGTAGTATGATTGGGCAGGGAGCCTACGAGCAGTACTTC	CASSMIGQGAYEQYF
TRBV19	15	many	TRBJ2-2	-	TGTGCCAGTAGTATTGGGGCCGCGAACACCGGGGAGCTGTTTTTT	CASSIGAANTGELFF
TRBV6-1	13	many	TRBJ2-2	-	TGTGCCAGCAGTGAAGTGTTAAGCGGGGAGCTGTTTTTT	CASSEVLSGELFF
TRBV28	15	few	TRBJ1-1	-	TGTGCCAGCAGTCCCCCGGGTGAGGTGAACACTGAAGCTTTCTTT	CASSPPGEVNTEAFF
TRBV28	15	many	TRBJ1-4	-	TGTGCCAGCAGTTCCGCCGGGACGGACAATGAAAAACTGTTTTTT	CASSSAGTDNEKLFF
TRBV7-2	16	many	TRBJ2-5	TRBD2	TGTGCCAGCAGCTTAGGCAGCGGGGGTGATCAAGAGACCCAGTACTTC	CASSLGSGGDQETQYF
TRBV7-2	15	many	TRBJ2-6	-	TGTGCCAGCAGCCTAGGACAACCTGGGGCCAACGTCCTGACTTTC	CASSLGQPGANVLTF
TRBV30	13	few	TRBJ1-2	-	TGTGCCTGGAGAGCCGGGACACCCTATGGCTACACCTTC	CAWRAGTPYGYTF
TRBV5-6	14	many	TRBJ2-1	TRBD2	TGTGCCAGCAGCCTAGCGGGGGGCCCAGAAGAGCAGTTCTTC	CASSLAGGPEEQFF
TRBV28	16	many	TRBJ2-7	-	TGTGCCAGCAGTTCGCCGAGGGGGGGCCCGGCCTACGAGCAGTACTTC	CASSSPRGGPAYEQYF
TRBV7-6	15	many	TRBJ2-3	-	TGTGCCAGCAGCCGAGGGGGGAAGGGAACAGATACGCAGTATTTT	CASSRGGKGTDTQYF
TRBV6-5	15	-	TRBJ1-1	-	TGTGCCAGCAGTTATGGAAGGGGCGCGAACACTGAAGCTTTCTTT	CASSYGRGANTEAFF
TRBV5-1	15	-	TRBJ1-5	-	TGCGCCAGCAGCGAGGATGGGGGAGGGGGATCGCCCCAGCATTTT	CASSEDGGGGSPQHF
TRBV27	15	many	TRBJ2-1	-	TGTGCCAGCAGTTTGGACTCATATTACTACAATGAGCAGTTCTTC	CASSLDSYYYNEQFF